The clone carrying this TCR beta chain was observed at least ten times. This specimen belongs to a study of T-cell reconstitution after alpha-beta-depleted transplantation in children. Molecular barcoding with unique molecular identifiers was used for the TCRbeta library. TCRdb used MiXCR to reprocess the PCR reads, holding one entry per CDR3 protein. This table holds 540,000 or so distinct CDR3 sequences, around 23% found once. Germline V gene lookup returns CDR1 SGHVS and CDR2 FQNEAQ. The germline V and J ends were trimmed by 5 bases and 0 bases, with 14 bases remaining between them. This CDR3 is built from 16 residues.

The sequence was obtained from a boy less than two years old who had a stem cell transplant for acute myeloid leukemia, so the T cells may come from the graft donor. The V call is TRBV7-8, the J call TRBJ2-1; the D is unclear. Material: PBMCs, mostly from graft donor cells, obtained 360 days after TCRalphabeta/CD19-depleted stem cell transplant. The CDR3 DNA follows: TGTGCCAGCAGCGGATCTGCCGGCAGCTCCTACAATGAGCAGTTCTTC. As protein: CASSGSAGSSYNEQFF.